Below are 27 T cell receptor beta chains sequenced from a single sample in a study of Graves' ophthalmopathy and Graves' hyperthyroidism. TCR beta CDR3 amplification used RNA transcripts. First-round RT-PCR used HTBI primers; second-round multiplex PCR followed. MiXCR, applied by TCRdb to the multiplex PCR reads, yields one record per CDR3 protein. Of 340,000 or so distinct CDR3 sequences in the sample, roughly 16% were seen once. Sequenced material: peripheral blood. The source of these receptors is an adult man with Graves' ophthalmopathy.

This sequence joins TRBV2 and TRBJ2-5; D is uncertain. Looked up from germline, CDR1 is SNHLY and CDR2 is FYNNEI. CDR3 size: 13 residues. V lost 5 bases to trimming and J lost 4 bases, with 11 bases between them. The CDR3: CASSYKETETQYF. CDR3 coding DNA: TGTGCCAGCAGTTACAAGGAGACAGAGACCCAGTACTTC.

Ten or more counts support this clonotype. For the CDR3, the DNA is TGTGCCCGTCAGGCGCCCGGGGAGCTGTTTTTT. Protein: CARQAPGELFF. The chain uses TRBV30 and TRBJ2-2; D remains ambiguous. The V gene lost 8 bases and the J gene lost 6 bases, with 10 bases spanning the gap. There are 11 residues in the CDR3. The V gene's germline CDR1 is GTSNPN and CDR2 SVGIG (reference sequence).

The chain links TRBV20-1 to TRBJ1-6, with D possibly being TRBD1 (6 bases). V lost 3 bases and J lost 7, with 13 bases in between. Per germline, CDR1 DFQATT and CDR2 SNEGSKA (reference sequence). CDR3 size: 14 residues. The CDR3 reads CSASGQGRNSPLHF. The CDR3 DNA reads TGCAGTGCTAGTGGCCAGGGGCGGAATTCACCCCTCCACTTT.

This clonotype was seen at least ten times. V usage is TRBV6-1 and J usage is TRBJ1-1; D gene ambiguous. V was clipped by 1 base and J by 1 base, with 4 bases between them. The CDR3 runs 13 residues. The germline V gene encodes CDR1 MNHNS and CDR2 SASEGT. The CDR3 protein is CASSEDPNTEAFF. The CDR3 coding sequence is TGTGCCAGCAGTGAAGATCCGAACACTGAAGCTTTCTTT.

The V and J genes are TRBV6-2 or TRBV6-3 and TRBJ1-6; TRBD1 matches at 10 bases. This CDR3 is 15 amino acids long. Germline V gives CDR1 MNHEY, CDR2 SVGEGT. Trimming took 8 bases from V and 9 from J; bases not matched to a gene: 10. The CDR3 reads CASGRPGQGSSPLHF. DNA for the CDR3: TGTGCCAGCGGCCGACCGGGACAGGGGAGTTCACCCCTCCACTTT.

This clonotype was detected ten times or more. V gene TRBV28 combines with J gene TRBJ2-5, with D uncertain. The CDR3 is 14 residues long. Trimming took off 7 bases at V and 4 bases at J, with 16 bases between the two ends. Germline CDR1 reads MDHEN; CDR2 reads SYDVKM. This CDR3 is CASKAGVVVETQYF. CDR3 bases: TGTGCCAGCAAGGCAGGAGTAGTAGTAGAGACCCAGTACTTC.

J is TRBJ2-5 and V is TRBV20-1; 7 positions match TRBD1. This CDR3 region has 13 residues. The V segment lost 5 bases and the J segment 4 bases; nucleotides outside the gene matches: 7. Germline V gives CDR1 DFQATT, CDR2 SNEGSKA (reference sequence). Here the CDR3 DNA reads TGCAGTGCTCATACAGGGGTTGGAGAGACCCAGTACTTC. Its protein product is CSAHTGVGETQYF.

The gene calls are TRBV11-2 and TRBJ2-5, with 11 bases that match TRBD2. The CDR3 is 18 amino acids. Germline values: CDR1 SGHAT, CDR2 FQNNGV. J gave up 2 bases and V 4 bases, and 12 bases lay outside the gene matches. This CDR3 is CASSSSGVAGGIQETQYF. The DNA of the CDR3 is TGTGCCAGCAGCTCGTCCGGGGTAGCGGGGGGGATACAAGAGACCCAGTACTTC.

The sample holds many counts of this clonotype. The chain links TRBV13 to TRBJ2-7; TRBD2 aligns across 10 bases. Germline V CDR1 and CDR2: PRHDT, FYEKMQ (reference sequence). The CDR3 is made up of 13 amino acids. The ends lost 8 bases at V and 6 bases at J; junction bases unmatched: 7. For the CDR3, the DNA is TGTGCCAGCCAAGGAGCGGGAGGGGGCGAGCAGTACTTC. The encoded protein is CASQGAGGGEQYF. Based on the CDR3 plus reference TRBV13 and TRBJ2-7, the full variable domain is AAGVIQSPRHLIKEKRETATLKCYPIPRHDTVYWYQQGPGQDPQFLISFYEKMQSDKGSIPDRFSAQQFSDYHSELNMSSLELGDSALYFCASQGAGGGEQYFGPGTRLTVT.

V and J are TRBV4-2 and TRBJ1-6; D gene uncertain. CDR3 length equals 13 residues. Trimming removed 0 bases from V and 15 bases from J, with 12 bases in between. Per germline, CDR1 LGHNA and CDR2 YNFKEQ. The DNA for the CDR3 is TGTGCCAGCAGCCAAGAAACTGCAGGTAGCCTCCACTTT. Its protein is CASSQETAGSLHF.

This clonotype was detected a few times. The J gene is TRBJ2-7, the V gene TRBV5-1; D might be TRBD2 (5 bases). Germline V CDR1 and CDR2: SGHRS, YFSETQ. This CDR3 contains 13 residues. The ends were cut back, 2 bases at V and 5 bases at J, with 11 bases in the middle. This CDR3 is CASSFWPLDEQYF. DNA of the CDR3: TGCGCCAGCAGCTTTTGGCCACTAGACGAGCAGTACTTC.

This clonotype came up many times. The chain has TRBV19 and TRBJ1-1; D may be TRBD1 (6 bases). Germline loops: CDR1 LNHDA, CDR2 SQIVND (reference sequence). The CDR3 is 11 amino acids. The ends were cut back, 7 bases at V and 7 bases at J, with 10 bases in the middle. The CDR3, as DNA: TGTGCCAGTATCGACAGGAATGAAGCTTTCTTT. Protein: CASIDRNEAFF.

The sample holds many counts of this clonotype. J is TRBJ2-7 and V is TRBV14; D gene uncertain. Between the trimmed V and J ends, which lost 0 bases and 0 bases, there was a span of 12 bases. The CDR3 spans 16 residues. Germline CDR1 SGHDN, CDR2 FVKESK. CDR3 protein: CASSQDLGTGSYEQYF. CDR3 nucleotide sequence: TGTGCCAGCAGCCAAGATCTAGGAACGGGCTCCTACGAGCAGTACTTC.

This clonotype showed up many times. This may stem from a read error, because a much larger clone lies one nucleotide away. This chain joins TRBV6-5 and TRBJ2-5; maybe TRBD2 (7 bases). The CDR3 is 15 residues long. The germline CDR1 and CDR2 sequences are MNHEY and SVGAGI. V was shortened by 0 bases and J by 2 bases, with 10 bases between the two germline ends. This CDR3 is CASSYSEGGQETQYF. The CDR3 DNA reads TGTGCCAGCAGTTACTCGGAGGGGGGGCAAGAGACCCAGTACTTC.

This chain links TRBV12-5 with TRBJ1-1, with no clear D. Germline CDR1 reads LGHNT; CDR2 reads FRNRAP. The CDR3 extends over 13 amino acids. The germline V and J ends were trimmed by 0 bases and 4 bases, with 6 bases remaining between them. CDR3 DNA: TGTGCTAGTGGTTTGGTCCAGAGCACTGAAGCTTTCTTT. Protein product: CASGLVQSTEAFF.

This clonotype was counted ten times or more. The chain carries TRBV7-9 and TRBJ2-2, with unresolved D. CDR1 is SEHNR, CDR2 FQNEAQ, per germline (reference sequence). V lost 0 bases, J lost 6 bases, and 8 bases lay in between. This CDR3 is 14 amino acids long. The CDR3 nucleotides read TGTGCCAGCAGCTTAGCGTTGAGGCCCGGGGAGCTGTTTTTT. Translation: CASSLALRPGELFF.

This clonotype appeared many times. The genes are TRBV6-2 or TRBV6-3 and TRBJ2-7, with no clear D. The V gene's germline CDR1 is MNHEY and CDR2 SVGEGT. The CDR3 consists of 15 residues. Trimming took off 0 bases at V and 3 bases at J, with 12 bases between the two ends. CDR3 amino acids: CASSYSPQEYYEQYF. The CDR3 DNA is TGTGCCAGCAGTTACTCCCCCCAGGAATACTACGAGCAGTACTTC.

The sample holds many counts of this clonotype. J is TRBJ2-5 and V is TRBV3-1; 9 nucleotides match TRBD2. The CDR3 contains 14 residues. Germline loops: CDR1 LGHDT, CDR2 YNNKEL (reference sequence). V dropped 2 bases and J dropped 4; count of bases not matched to a gene: 2. CDR3 amino acids: CASSQPAGGETQYF. CDR3 DNA: TGTGCCAGCAGCCAACCAGCGGGAGGAGAGACCCAGTACTTC.

Ten or more counts support this clonotype. This chain links TRBV10-3 with TRBJ1-2, with unresolved D. The CDR3 totals 11 residues. CDR1 ENHRY and CDR2 SYGVKD come from the germline V gene. V was pared by 4 bases and J by 4 bases, with 4 bases between. This CDR3 reads CAISGVYGYTF. CDR3 nucleotide sequence: TGTGCCATCAGTGGCGTCTATGGCTACACCTTC.

There are many counts of this clonotype. V is TRBV6-1 and J is TRBJ2-7, with 7 bases lining up with TRBD2. This CDR3 is built from 13 residues. Germline CDR1 and CDR2: MNHNS and SASEGT. The V gene end was trimmed by 3 bases and the J gene end by 4 bases; junction bases not matched to a gene: 3. The CDR3 region is CASSETREYEQYF. CDR3 DNA sequence: TGTGCCAGCAGTGAGACGCGGGAGTACGAGCAGTACTTC.

This clonotype was seen repeatedly, ten times or more. The J gene is TRBJ2-7, the V gene TRBV27; either TRBD1 or TRBD2 may fit D (5 bases each). This CDR3 contains 13 residues. Trimming removed 4 bases at V and 0 bases at J, with 7 bases between. Germline V gene data show CDR1 as MNHEY and CDR2 as SMNVEV (reference sequence). CDR3 bases: TGTGCCAGCAGTTGGGACGTCTCCTACGAGCAGTACTTC. As protein: CASSWDVSYEQYF.

This clonotype was seen repeatedly, ten times or more. CDR3 protein: CASSLAVDRVSEQYF. In nucleotides, the CDR3 is TGTGCCAGCAGCTTAGCTGTGGACAGGGTCTCCGAGCAGTACTTC. The rearrangement links TRBV7-9 to TRBJ2-7; the match to TRBD1 covers 8 bases. V dropped 0 bases and J dropped 6; count of bases not matched to a gene: 7. The germline gives CDR1 SEHNR, CDR2 FQNEAQ (reference sequence). This CDR3 comprises 15 residues.

The V and J genes are TRBV15 and TRBJ1-1; D gene ambiguous. The germline V and J ends were trimmed by 4 bases and 4 bases, with 13 bases remaining between them. The length of the CDR3 is 14 residues. Germline CDR1 and CDR2: LNHNV and YYDKDF (reference sequence). The CDR3, as DNA: TGTGCCACCAGCACGAGGGCTCTGGGCACTGAAGCTTTCTTT. It is translated as CATSTRALGTEAFF. The full variable domain, in which reference TRBV15 and TRBJ1-1 provide the parts outside the CDR3, is DAMVIQNPRYQVTQFGKPVTLSCSQTLNHNVMYWYQQKSSQAPKLLFHYYDKDFNNEADTPDNFQSRRPNTSFCFLDIRSPGLGDTAMYLCATSTRALGTEAFFGQGTRLTVV.

In its sample, this clonotype was seen many times. The chain recombines TRBV7-2 with TRBJ2-7, with a tentative D call TRBD2 (5 bases). The CDR3 contains 14 residues. Germline values: CDR1 SGHTA, CDR2 FQGNSA. V was cut by 8 bases and J by 2 bases, with 16 bases left in between. Here the CDR3 reads CASGYGGKPYEQYF. The CDR3 DNA is TGTGCCAGCGGGTATGGAGGAAAACCCTACGAGCAGTACTTC.

This clonotype was recorded many times. V gene TRBV27 combines with J gene TRBJ1-1; the match to TRBD1 covers 9 bases. Losses at the gene ends were 4 bases for V and 3 bases for J; bases not matched to a gene: 6. CDR1 and CDR2 from the germline V gene are MNHEY and SMNVEV (reference sequence). The CDR3 spans 15 residues. Written as DNA, the CDR3 is TGTGCCAGCAGTTACTCCGGGACAGGGCACACTGAAGCTTTCTTT. As protein: CASSYSGTGHTEAFF.

The chain recombines TRBV5-1 with TRBJ1-2; D gene unclear. The CDR3 sequence is 15 residues long. Germline lookup yields CDR1 SGHRS and CDR2 YFSETQ. Trimming pared 5 bases from V and 0 bases from J, leaving 14 bases between. CDR3 nucleotide sequence: TGCGCCAGCAGTCGGACGGATGGGGCTAACTATGGCTACACCTTC. Amino acids: CASSRTDGANYGYTF.

In its sample, this clonotype was seen many times. The chain links TRBV10-1 to TRBJ2-3; D assignment may be TRBD1 or TRBD2 (7 bases each). Trimming took off 3 bases at V and 7 bases at J, with 17 bases between the two ends. This CDR3 has 15 amino acids. The germline V gene has CDR1 WNHNN and CDR2 SYGVQD (reference sequence). CDR3 region: CASSDGGTEGNTQYF. The CDR3 DNA follows: TGCGCCAGCAGTGACGGGGGGACAGAAGGAAATACGCAGTATTTT.